Each of the 15 T cell receptor beta chains below was sequenced from the same sample in a study of Tregs in tolerant kidney transplant recipients. TCRdb's table, derived via immunoSEQ multiplex PCR, lists solely in-frame clones and lacks some. The listing records more than 30,000 clones. Source: CD8+ T cells from blood, taken before the transplant. All receptors come from a human donor who received a combined kidney and bone marrow transplant.

As concerns this clone: The DNA ends 3 residues before the CDR3 does, and the rest of the CDR3 is filled in from the germline J gene. The chain uses TRBV19 and TRBJ2-1; tentatively, D is TRBD2 (6 bases). V lost 2 bases and J lost 6, with 20 bases in between. The CDR3 spans 17 residues. From germline, CDR1 is LNHDA and CDR2 SQIVND (reference sequence). CDR3 DNA (partial): TGTGCCAGTAGTATAAGTCGGCGCGGGGCCGGGGTCAATGAG. Encoded protein: CASSISRRGAGVNE. The whole CDR3 protein reads CASSISRRGAGVNEQFF. Full variable domain (rest looked up from reference TRBV19 and TRBJ2-1): DGGITQSPKYLFRKEGQNVTLSCEQNLNHDAMYWYRQDPGQGLRLIYYSQIVNDFQKGDIAEGYSVSREKKESFPLTVTSAQKNPTAFYLCASSISRRGAGVNEQFFGPGTRLTVL.

Incomplete CDR3 DNA: TGCGCCAGCAGCCCTCTGGGCGGGAGAGATCTTGGCAAAAACATT. Residues: CASSPLGGRDLGKNI. The full CDR3 protein reads CASSPLGGRDLGKNIQYF. The rearrangement joins TRBV5-1 to TRBJ2-4, with TRBD2 matching over 7 bases. From the germline J gene comes the end of the CDR3, since the read stops 3 residues before it. V was clipped by 4 bases and J by 3 bases; unmatched bases: 16. The CDR3 totals 18 residues. Germline V lookup: CDR1 SGHRS, CDR2 YFSETQ.

Comments on this clone: The missing CDR3 end, 3 residues past where the read stops, is filled in from the germline J gene. The V call is TRBV6-1, the J call TRBJ2-7, with 10 positions matching TRBD2. The CDR3 spans 14 residues. With V trimmed by 1 base and J by 4 bases, 1 base remained unmatched. Germline V gene lookup returns CDR1 MNHNS and CDR2 SASEGT. Here the CDR3 reads CASSEGAGGYEQYF. The part of the CDR3 DNA that was read is TGTGCCAGCAGTGAAGGAGCGGGAGGGTACGAG.

The sequenced part of the CDR3 DNA is TGTGCCTGGGTGGACAGGGTGGGTACTGAA. Residues: CAWVDRVGTE. The complete CDR3 protein is CAWVDRVGTEAFF. The chain combines TRBV30 with TRBJ1-1; 8 bases align to TRBD1. The observed sequence ends 3 residues before the CDR3 terminus, with the missing tail filled in from the germline J gene. Germline V CDR1 and CDR2: GTSNPN, SVGIG (reference sequence). The V gene end was trimmed by 5 bases and the J gene end by 5 bases; junction bases not matched to a gene: 7. CDR3 length equals 13 residues.

Turning to this clone: The sequenced fragment ends 3 residues before the CDR3 boundary, so the rest is inferred from the germline J gene. The V gene is TRBV19, the J gene TRBJ2-7; 7 bases match TRBD2. The CDR3 has 14 residues. The V gene end was trimmed by 5 bases and the J gene end by 4 bases; junction bases not matched to a gene: 8. CDR1 is LNHDA, CDR2 SQIVND, per germline (reference sequence). The CDR3 bases that were read are TGTGCCAGTAGTTCTAGCGGTGTTGAATACGAG. It translates to CASSSSGVEYE. The entire CDR3 protein reads CASSSSGVEYEQYF.

Of note for this clone: The read is 3 residues too short to cover the CDR3 end, so that end is filled in from the germline J gene. This chain uses TRBV11-2 with TRBJ2-7; 10 nucleotides match TRBD1. After removal of 5 bases from V and 4 bases from J, the junction contained 5 bases not matched to a gene. Germline lookup yields CDR1 SGHAT and CDR2 FQNNGV. The CDR3 is made up of 14 amino acids. The CDR3 sequence: CASSPRTGGYEQYF. CDR3 DNA, as far as it was read: TGTGCCAGCAGCCCCCGGACAGGGGGTTACGAG.

Turning to this clone: The read comes to an end 3 residues before the CDR3 does, leaving the germline J gene to fill in the end. The V call is TRBV7-8, the J call TRBJ2-5; 7 bases are shared with TRBD1. Trimming removed 2 bases from V and 5 bases from J; junction bases left unmatched: 8. Germline V CDR1 and CDR2: SGHVS, FQNEAQ. The CDR3 loop spans 15 amino acids. CDR3 residues: CASSLWDSLGETQYF. CDR3 DNA (partial): TGTGCCAGCAGCTTATGGGACAGTCTCGGGGAGACC.

Note on this clone: The read ends 3 residues early relative to the CDR3; the germline J gene fills the gap. V and J are TRBV2 and TRBJ2-7; D may be TRBD2 (5 bases). Trimming pared 3 bases from V and 4 bases from J, leaving 22 bases between. The CDR3 runs 17 residues. The germline gives CDR1 SNHLY, CDR2 FYNNEI. CDR3: CASSDRGTNTVVYEQYF. Incomplete CDR3 DNA: TGTGCCAGCAGTGACCGGGGTACGAACACCGTGGTATACGAG.

Comments on this clone: The read terminates 3 residues before the CDR3 end, so the remaining end is supplied by the germline J gene. The chain employs TRBV7-8 and TRBJ2-1, with 9 bases fitting TRBD2. The length of the CDR3 is 17 residues. CDR1 and CDR2 (germline): SGHVS, FQNEAQ. Trimming at V came to 5 bases and at J to 3 bases, leaving 11 bases not matched to a gene. The CDR3 spells CASSEYVAGVRYNEQFF. Partial CDR3 DNA: TGTGCCAGCAGCGAATACGTAGCGGGAGTACGCTACAATGAG.

A word on this clone: The DNA ends 3 residues before the CDR3 does, and the rest of the CDR3 is filled in from the germline J gene. The rearrangement links TRBV30 to TRBJ2-2; 11 nucleotides align to TRBD2. The germline V gene has CDR1 GTSNPN and CDR2 SVGIG (reference sequence). The CDR3 consists of 15 residues. V lost 0 bases to trimming and J lost 5 bases; unmatched junction nucleotides: 2. CDR3 amino acids: CAWSVLAGDTGELFF. The covered CDR3 bases are TGTGCCTGGAGTGTACTAGCGGGAGATACCGGGGAG. Variable domain in full (rest from reference TRBV30 and TRBJ2-2): SQTIHQWPATLVQPVGSPLSLECTVEGTSNPNLYWYRQAAGRGLQLLFYSVGIGQISSEVPQNLSASRPQDRQFILSSKKLLLSDSGFYLCAWSVLAGDTGELFFGEGSRLTVL.

Concerning this clone itself: From the germline J gene comes the end of the CDR3, since the read stops 3 residues before it. The genes are TRBV5-6 and TRBJ2-3; 8 bases are a match to TRBD2. CDR3 length: 15 residues. Unmatched junction bases numbered 6, after V lost 2 bases and J lost 4 bases. Germline V gene sequence: CDR1 SGHDT, CDR2 YYEEEE. The CDR3 reads CASSFSSGSADTQYF. CDR3 DNA, as far as it was read: TGTGCCAGCAGCTTTTCCAGCGGGAGCGCAGATACG.

Notes on this clone: The read ends 3 residues shy of where the CDR3 ends; the end is completed using the germline J gene. This sequence joins TRBV7-3 and TRBJ2-2; 11 bases agree with TRBD2. J gave up 7 bases and V 5 bases, and 9 bases lay outside the gene matches. The germline gives CDR1 SGHTA, CDR2 FQGTGA. CDR3 length: 16 residues. CDR3 DNA, as far as it was read: TGTGCCAGCAGCAGCGGGACTAGCGGCCTGAACGGGGAG. Residues: CASSSGTSGLNGE. In full, the CDR3 is CASSSGTSGLNGELFF.

With regard to this clone: The CDR3 goes on 3 residues after the read ends, and that part is filled in from the germline J gene. The chain is built from TRBV2 and TRBJ1-2, with D possibly TRBD1 on 5 matching bases. CDR1 and CDR2 from the germline V gene are SNHLY and FYNNEI. The CDR3 consists of 15 residues. Deletions cut 2 bases from V and 4 bases from J, with 14 bases between. Incomplete CDR3 DNA: TGTGCCAGCAGTGAATCGGCAGCCGGGGGCTATGGC. It specifies CASSESAAGGYG. The entire CDR3 sequence reads CASSESAAGGYGYTF.

About this clone itself: The sequence runs out 3 residues before the end of the CDR3; the remainder is reconstructed from the germline J gene. The chain has TRBV10-3 and TRBJ1-5; 8 bases align to TRBD1. The CDR3 consists of 15 residues. The V gene's germline CDR1 is ENHRY and CDR2 SYGVKD. Trimming cost V 9 bases and J 0 bases; bases outside gene matches: 7. Incomplete CDR3 DNA: TGTGCCATAGGACAGGGTGGAAATAGCAATCAGCCC. Encoded protein: CAIGQGGNSNQP. The entire CDR3 protein reads CAIGQGGNSNQPQHF.

As concerns this clone: The read falls 3 residues short of the CDR3 end, and the missing part is taken from the germline J gene. This rearrangement joins TRBV19 to TRBJ2-7; tentative D call: TRBD2 (6 bases). The CDR3 totals 13 residues. Germline V gene data show CDR1 as LNHDA and CDR2 as SQIVND (reference sequence). Trimming pared 5 bases from V and 4 bases from J, leaving 12 bases between. CDR3 bases read: TGTGCCAGTAGTCGGGGGAATGGATACGAG. It is translated as CASSRGNGYE. Given in full, the CDR3 is CASSRGNGYEQYF.